Below, 5 T cell receptor beta chains from the same sample are listed, as sequenced in a study of tumor-infiltrating lymphocytes in primary liver carcinoma. A constant-region primer primed TCR beta cDNA synthesis from about 530 ng of total RNA. Libraries of TCR beta came from three nested multiplex PCR rounds with slightly modified ARM-PCR. Investigators reported that the first two PCR rounds, at around 11 cycles each, used TRBV1-TRBV30 forward primers with a C-beta reverse primer. TCRdb redid the calling of the multiplex PCR reads with MiXCR, one entry per CDR3 protein. The sample lists tens of thousands of distinct CDR3 sequences; roughly 73% were seen once. Investigators took RNA and DNA out together from approximately 22-30 mg of unsorted bulk tissue. Sequencing used tumor-adjacent normal liver tissue. The origin of the receptors is a woman aged 30 to 39 with primary liver carcinoma and hepatitis B virus infection.

For this clonotype: Compared with germline, one end of the junction differs, possibly owing to a read error. J is TRBJ2-7 and V is TRBV11-2; D is possibly TRBD1 (6 bases). This CDR3 is 15 amino acids long. CDR1 SGHAT and CDR2 FQNNGV come from the germline V gene. CDR3 nucleotide sequence: TGTACCAGTAGACGGGACACAGCGGACCCCTACGAGCAGTACTTC. As protein: CTSRRDTADPYEQYF.

A note on this clonotype: The final CDR3 position lacks the conserved phenylalanine or tryptophan, pointing to a likely read error. The chain links TRBV10-2 to TRBJ2-5; tentative D call: TRBD1 (6 bases). Germline-derived CDR1 and CDR2 are WSHSY and SAAADI. The CDR3 runs to 15 residues. The CDR3 region is CASSEWAGVQETQYS. In DNA form, the CDR3 reads TGTGCCAGCAGTGAGTGGGCAGGGGTTCAAGAGACCCAGTACTCC.

To note about this clonotype: The junction differs from germline at one of its ends, possibly a read error. The chain joins TRBV28 to TRBJ2-1; no clear D gene. This CDR3 is 12 amino acids long. Germline CDR1 MDHEN, CDR2 SYDVKM. CDR3 DNA sequence: TGTGCCAGTAGTTTTGATAGATTAGAGCAGTTCTTC. Translation gives CASSFDRLEQFF.

Regarding this clonotype: The germline gene is not matched at one end of the junction; a read error may be the cause. The gene calls are TRBV11-2 and TRBJ2-5, with a possible D match to TRBD2 (7 bases). CDR3 length: 17 amino acids. Germline-derived CDR1 and CDR2 are SGHAT and FQNNGV. CDR3 amino acids: CARSLTLGGVHQETQYF. The CDR3 DNA reads TGTGCCAGGAGCTTAACTCTAGGGGGGGTTCACCAAGAGACCCAGTACTTC.

In this sample, this clonotype turned up once. The junction departs from the called germline gene at one end, perhaps through a read error. This chain joins TRBV11-2 and TRBJ2-1; D is unclear. Germline lookup yields CDR1 SGHAT and CDR2 FQNNGV. This CDR3 comprises 15 residues. CDR3 DNA sequence: TGTGCCGGCAGCTTAGATCTCGCCAGAAACAATGAACAATTCTTC. It translates to CAGSLDLARNNEQFF.